The following is a T cell receptor (beta chain) sequence with its context. Its antigen is not known. Germline CDR1 is SQVTM and CDR2 is ANQGSEA. The CDR3 is 14 residues long. V lost 6 bases to trimming and J lost 8 bases; unmatched junction nucleotides: 11. The data stem from a study of CD8 T cells in Susac syndrome. Study in general: Active disease was present in six of the sequenced Susac syndrome patients, whereas fewer than ten of them were in remission. When blood was drawn, patients with Susac syndrome were on intravenous immunoglobulin alone, on corticosteroids, or therapy-naive.

Whole-study findings and limits: Peak Susac CD8+ clonal expansion occurred in TEMRA cells and active patients.

RNA was extracted with the RNeasy kit, and a quantity of roughly 0.5 to 1 ug was reverse transcribed using random hexamers. TCRdb redid the calling of the immunoSEQ multiplex PCR reads with MiXCR, one entry per CDR3 protein. The table includes tens of thousands of distinct CDR3 sequences, 95% to 96% detected once. The receptor was isolated from a human donor with Susac syndrome. V and J are TRBV29-1 and TRBJ1-4, with 8 bases matching TRBD1. Sequenced material: CD8+ T cells from PBMCs. CDR3 loop: CSVGRGLSREKLFF. CDR3 bases: TGCAGCGTGGGCAGGGGGCTTTCAAGGGAAAAACTGTTTTTT.